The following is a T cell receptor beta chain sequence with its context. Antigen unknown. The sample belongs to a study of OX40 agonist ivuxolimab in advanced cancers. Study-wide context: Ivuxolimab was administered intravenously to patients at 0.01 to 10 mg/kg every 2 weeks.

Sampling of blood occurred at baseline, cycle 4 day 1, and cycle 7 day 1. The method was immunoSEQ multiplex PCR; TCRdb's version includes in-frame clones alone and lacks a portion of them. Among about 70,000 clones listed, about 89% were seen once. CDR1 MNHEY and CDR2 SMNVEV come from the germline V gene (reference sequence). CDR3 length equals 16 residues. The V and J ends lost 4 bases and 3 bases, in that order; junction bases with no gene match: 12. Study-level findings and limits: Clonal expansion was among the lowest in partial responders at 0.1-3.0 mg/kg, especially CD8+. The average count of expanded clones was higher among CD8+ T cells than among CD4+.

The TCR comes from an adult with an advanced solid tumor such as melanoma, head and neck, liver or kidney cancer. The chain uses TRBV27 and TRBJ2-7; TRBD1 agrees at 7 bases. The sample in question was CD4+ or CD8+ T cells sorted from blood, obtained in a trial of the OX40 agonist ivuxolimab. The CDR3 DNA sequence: TGTGCCAGCAGTTCACGGACAGGAAGGTCAATCTACGAGCAGTACTTC. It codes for CASSSRTGRSIYEQYF.